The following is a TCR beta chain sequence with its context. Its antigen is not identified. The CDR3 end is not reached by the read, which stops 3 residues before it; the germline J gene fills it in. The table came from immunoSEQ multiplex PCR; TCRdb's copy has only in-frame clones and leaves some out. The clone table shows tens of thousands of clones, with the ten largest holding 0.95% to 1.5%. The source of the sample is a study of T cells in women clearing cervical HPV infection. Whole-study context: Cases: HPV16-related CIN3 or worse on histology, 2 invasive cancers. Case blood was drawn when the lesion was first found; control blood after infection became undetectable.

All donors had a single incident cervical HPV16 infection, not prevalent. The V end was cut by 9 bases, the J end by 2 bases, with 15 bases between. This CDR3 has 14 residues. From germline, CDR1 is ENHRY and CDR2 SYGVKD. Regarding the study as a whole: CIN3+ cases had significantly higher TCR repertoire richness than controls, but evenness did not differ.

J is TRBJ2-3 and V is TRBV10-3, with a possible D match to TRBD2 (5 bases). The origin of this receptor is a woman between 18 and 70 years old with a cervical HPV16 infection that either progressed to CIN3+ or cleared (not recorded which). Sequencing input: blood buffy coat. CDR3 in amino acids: CAIGREGPTDTQYF. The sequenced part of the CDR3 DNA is TGTGCCATAGGTAGAGAGGGCCCCACAGATACG.